This TCR beta chain originates from a study of blood T cell repertoires in COVID-19. The data were produced by immunoSEQ multiplex PCR, yet TCRdb's version contains in-frame clones alone and is incomplete. The table shows about 220,000 clones, with approximately 79% occurring only once. The count of this clone is one. V was pared by 4 bases and J by 6 bases, with 16 bases of the junction left unmatched. In germline, CDR1 is SGHRS, CDR2 YFSETQ. The CDR3 has 16 residues. This sequence originates from a human donor in a cohort sampled during active COVID-19. The chain has TRBV5-1 and TRBJ2-7; 7 bases align to TRBD1. Sequencing was done on a sample of peripheral blood. Here the CDR3 DNA reads TGCGCCAGCAGCACCGCTCTACCGGGACAGAACGCCGAGCAGTACTTC. Translation: CASSTALPGQNAEQYF.